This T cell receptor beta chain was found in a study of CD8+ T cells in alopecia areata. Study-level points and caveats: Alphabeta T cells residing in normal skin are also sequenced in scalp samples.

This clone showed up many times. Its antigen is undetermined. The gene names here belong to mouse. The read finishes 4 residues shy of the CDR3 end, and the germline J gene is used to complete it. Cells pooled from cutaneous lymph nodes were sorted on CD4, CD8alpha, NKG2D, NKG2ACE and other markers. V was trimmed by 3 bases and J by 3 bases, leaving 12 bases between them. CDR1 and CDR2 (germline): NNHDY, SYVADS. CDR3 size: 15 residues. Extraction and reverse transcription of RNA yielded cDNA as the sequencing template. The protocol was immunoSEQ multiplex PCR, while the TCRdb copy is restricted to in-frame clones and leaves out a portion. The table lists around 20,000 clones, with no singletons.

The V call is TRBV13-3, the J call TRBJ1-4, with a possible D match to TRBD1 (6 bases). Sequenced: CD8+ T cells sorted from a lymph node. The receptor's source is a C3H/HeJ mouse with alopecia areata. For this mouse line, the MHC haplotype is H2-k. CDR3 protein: CASSGPGQTNERLFF. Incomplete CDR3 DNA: TGTGCCAGCAGTGGACCGGGACAAACCAACGAA.